This TCR beta chain was obtained from a study of graft-versus-host responses after intestinal transplantation. At the level of the study: Anti-thymocyte globulin induction was given to all recipients, followed by tacrolimus and steroids for around three years.

With respect to this clone: Its cognate antigen is unknown.

The germline V gene has CDR1 SGHAT and CDR2 FQNNGV. With 6 bases clipped from V and 1 base from J, the junction kept 6 bases outside the gene matches. This CDR3 is 15 amino acids long. Sequenced by immunoSEQ multiplex PCR; TCRdb stores in-frame clones only, minus some. The sample records 85,000 to 100,000 clones, roughly 90% being singletons. Study-wide results and caveats: Allograft clonal ratios (graft-versus-host to host-versus-graft) were high in patients who had graft-donor T cell macrochimerism. Recipient marrow showed GvH clones, some seen first in ileum or blood. Early declines in HvG clones that occurred post-transplant were associated with peak circulating GvH clone levels.

Source: unstimulated CD4+ T cells sorted from spleen or lymph node cells, taken before intestinal transplant. This sequence joins TRBV11-2 and TRBJ1-2, with 9 nucleotides matching TRBD1. This receptor was identified in a human donor who received an intestinal transplant. Here the CDR3 reads CASSRTGGGNYGYTF. In DNA form, the CDR3 reads TGTGCCAGCAGTCGTACAGGGGGCGGTAACTATGGCTACACCTTC.